What follows describes a single T cell receptor (beta chain). As processed by the authors: Reference gene primer amplification gave nucleated cell count estimates. TCRdb's table, derived via immunoSEQ multiplex PCR, lists solely in-frame clones and lacks some. The V and J calls and clone size are taken from that table; D and trimming were inferred from the DNA. The table lists around 260,000 clones, roughly 80% of them singletons. The J segment lost 3 bases and the V segment lost 0 bases, leaving 1 base of the junction unmatched. The CDR3 runs to 15 residues. CDR1 is SGHNT and CDR2 is YYREEE in the germline V gene (reference sequence). Recruitment covered about two dozen US areas and drew participants whose ages spanned roughly 18 to 100 years. This entry is derived from a study of blood T cell repertoires in COVID-19. Study details: COVID-19 samples from acute and convalescent phases originated in the United States, Italy and Spain. From T cells, B-cell-depleted T cells, or PBMCs came the material, which was cDNA or gDNA.

The specimen sequenced was PBMCs or T cells enriched from blood (not recorded which). The J gene is TRBJ2-3, the V gene TRBV5-4; 10 positions agree with TRBD1. This sequence originates from a man under 40 with acute COVID-19. As DNA, the CDR3 is TGTGCCAGCAGCTTGGGACAGGGGGCAACAGATACGCAGTATTTT. It translates to CASSLGQGATDTQYF.